This record covers a single T cell receptor (beta chain). Its target is unknown. Germline CDR1 is SGHRS and CDR2 is YFSETQ. CDR3 length: 13 residues. Between the trimmed V and J ends, which lost 4 bases and 8 bases, there was a span of 15 bases. These data belong to a study of cytomegalovirus exposure and HLA in healthy donors. Findings of the study overall: The study flagged some 180 TCR beta chains as cytomegalovirus-associated. Available immune exposure information was restricted to CMV serostatus only. CMV antigen specificity of a few CMV-associated chains was confirmed in vitro.

Both 60 Vbeta primers and 13 Jbeta primers went into the PCR. Data came from immunoSEQ multiplex PCR; TCRdb stores just in-frame clones and leaves some out. The sample holds 130,000 to 150,000 clones. V and J are TRBV5-1 and TRBJ1-2; D possibly corresponds to TRBD1 (6 bases). The material sequenced was PBMCs. This TCR derives from a woman in her fifties or sixties in good health and CMV-seronegative. The CDR3 loop is CASSRRDTGGYTF. CDR3 coding DNA: TGCGCCAGCAGCCGTCGGGACACCGGAGGCTACACCTTC.